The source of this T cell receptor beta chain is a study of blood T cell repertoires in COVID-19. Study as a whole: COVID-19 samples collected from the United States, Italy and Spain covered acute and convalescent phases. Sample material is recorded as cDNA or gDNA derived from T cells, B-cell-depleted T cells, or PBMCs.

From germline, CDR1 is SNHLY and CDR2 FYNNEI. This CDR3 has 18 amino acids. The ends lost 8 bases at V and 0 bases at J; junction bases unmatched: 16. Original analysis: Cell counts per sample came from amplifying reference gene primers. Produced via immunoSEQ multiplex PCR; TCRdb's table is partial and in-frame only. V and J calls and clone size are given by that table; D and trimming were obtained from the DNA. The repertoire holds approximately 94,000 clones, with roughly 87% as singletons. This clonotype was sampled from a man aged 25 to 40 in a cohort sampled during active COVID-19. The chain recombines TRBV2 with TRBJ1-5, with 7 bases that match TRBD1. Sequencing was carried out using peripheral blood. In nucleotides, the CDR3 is TGTGCCAGCCGTCAGGGGGGACGGACGTCTTATAGCAATCAGCCCCAGCATTTT. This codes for CASRQGGRTSYSNQPQHF.